This TCR beta chain was observed in a study of cytomegalovirus exposure and HLA in healthy donors. For the study at large: Of 398 genotyped donors, about 80% clustered with self-reported Caucasian donors. Study-wide findings and caveats: TCR beta sequences numbering some 17,000 were associated with HLA alleles at 0.05 false discovery rate in a later analysis.

The PCR was carried out with 60 Vbeta primers and 13 Jbeta primers. Original handling: Unique TCR beta chains numbered 80 million to 95 million in a later analysis, with roughly 11 million shared. Produced via immunoSEQ multiplex PCR; TCRdb's table is partial and in-frame only. That table supplies the V and J calls and clone size; D and trimming were determined from the DNA. The sample includes about 200,000 clones, 83% of them seen just once. The CDR3 runs 19 residues. From germline, CDR1 is MDHEN and CDR2 SYDVKM. Details on this clone: Antigen: not known. Relative to the germline gene, one junction end is altered; a read error may explain this.

The sample comprised PBMCs. This TCR was sampled from a girl aged 5-17 years in good health and CMV-seronegative. The chain is built from TRBV28 and TRBJ1-5; 12 bases are shared with TRBD1. The CDR3 region is CASSRRDRGRGFSYQPQHF. The CDR3 DNA follows: TGTGCCAGCAGTCGAAGGGACAGGGGGCGCGGATTTAGCTATCAGCCCCAGCATTTT.